This TCR beta chain was obtained from a study of T cell repertoires in cytomegalovirus infection. Study context: Public signatures in TCR beta pointed to CMV infection and matching HLA type.

Note on this clonotype: Antigen unknown.

TCRdb re-analysed the reads in MiXCR, keeping a single row per CDR3 protein. The table includes roughly 860,000 distinct CDR3 sequences, 32% detected once. Trimming at V came to 2 bases and at J to 8 bases, leaving 13 bases not matched to a gene. The germline gives CDR1 MNHNY, CDR2 SVGAGI (reference sequence). The CDR3 consists of 17 residues. The sequence was collected from a human donor in good health (CMV status not recorded). Some clones in this sample may be carry-over from other donors' samples. This sample comprised cultured CD8+ T cells from PBMCs, obtained from culture after CMV antigen stimulation. This sequence joins TRBV6-6 and TRBJ2-1, with 9 bases aligning to TRBD1. CDR3 region: CASSYLSTGTGHHEQFF. The CDR3 bases are TGTGCCAGCAGTTACCTGTCTACCGGGACAGGGCATCATGAGCAGTTCTTC.